The next 30 T cell receptor beta chains were all read from a single sample in a study of T cell changes during pregnancy in multiple sclerosis. The assay was immunoSEQ multiplex PCR, and TCRdb's table has in-frame clones only and misses some. This sample carries some 140,000 clones, about 95% of them seen once, and the ten largest clones take about 0.45%. The sequencing here drew on peripheral blood, taken after pregnancy. The receptors stem from a female donor with multiple sclerosis, enrolled in a pregnancy study.

The V call is TRBV18, the J call TRBJ2-2, with 10 bases lining up with TRBD2. This CDR3 comprises 18 residues. The V and J ends lost 2 bases and 1 base, in that order; junction bases with no gene match: 7. CDR1 is KGHSH and CDR2 is LQKENI in the germline V gene. The CDR3 loop is CASSPSPGLAVNTGELFF. CDR3 DNA sequence: TGTGCCAGCTCACCAAGCCCAGGACTAGCGGTGAACACCGGGGAGCTGTTTTTT.

This chain links TRBV7-2 with TRBJ2-3; D not certain. The CDR3 runs 13 residues. Germline V gene sequence: CDR1 SGHTA, CDR2 FQGNSA. Trimming took 4 bases from V and 0 from J, leaving 5 bases between them. The CDR3 nucleotides are TGTGCCAGCAGCTCTCCTAGCACAGATACGCAGTATTTT. Its protein product is CASSSPSTDTQYF.

The V and J genes are TRBV14 and TRBJ2-1; 12 bases match TRBD2. With 0 bases clipped from V and 0 bases from J, the junction kept 15 bases outside the gene matches. The CDR3 runs 22 residues. Germline values: CDR1 SGHDN, CDR2 FVKESK. The CDR3 DNA reads TGTGCCAGCAGCCAAGAGTTGTTAACCCTAGCGGGAGGGACGAGCTCCTACAATGAGCAGTTCTTC. Amino acids: CASSQELLTLAGGTSSYNEQFF. The full variable domain, its missing parts supplied by reference TRBV14 and TRBJ2-1, is EAGVTQFPSHSVIEKGQTVTLRCDPISGHDNLYWYRRVMGKEIKFLLHFVKESKQDESGMPNNRFLAERTGGTYSTLKVQPAELEDSGVYFCASSQELLTLAGGTSSYNEQFFGPGTRLTVL.

This chain joins TRBV7-8 and TRBJ1-4; D is uncertain. CDR3 length equals 15 residues. Trimming took 5 bases from V and 4 from J, leaving 14 bases between them. Germline CDR1 SGHVS, CDR2 FQNEAQ. Here the CDR3 reads CASSPREEYNEKLFF. The CDR3 nucleotides read TGTGCCAGCAGCCCCCGGGAAGAGTATAATGAAAAACTGTTTTTT.

As DNA, the CDR3 is TGCGCCAGCAGCGAGGCTCCAAATGAGCAGTTCTTC. It specifies CASSEAPNEQFF. J is TRBJ2-1 and V is TRBV5-1; D is ambiguous. With 4 bases removed from V and 7 bases from J, the gap between germline ends came to 9 bases. CDR1 is SGHRS and CDR2 is YFSETQ in the germline V gene. CDR3 length: 12 amino acids.

The chain has TRBV7-2 and TRBJ1-5; tentatively, D is TRBD1 (5 bases). The CDR3 has 13 amino acids. CDR1 is SGHTA and CDR2 is FQGNSA in the germline V gene. With 6 bases removed from V and 6 bases from J, the gap between germline ends came to 12 bases. This chain's CDR3 is CASRQGMGQPQHF. DNA of the CDR3: TGTGCCAGCAGGCAGGGTATGGGTCAGCCCCAGCATTTT.

This chain joins TRBV29-1 and TRBJ1-3; D unresolved. The V and J ends lost 7 bases and 4 bases respectively, with 14 bases between them. The CDR3 runs to 13 residues. Germline V gene sequence: CDR1 SQVTM, CDR2 ANQGSEA. The CDR3 nucleotides are TGCAGCGCCGTAGTCAGCGTCGGAAACACCATATATTTT. Amino acid sequence: CSAVVSVGNTIYF.

The chain combines TRBV29-1 with TRBJ2-1, with 8 bases identical to TRBD1. This CDR3 is 14 amino acids long. With 7 bases clipped from V and 3 bases from J, the junction kept 8 bases outside the gene matches. Germline V gene data show CDR1 as SQVTM and CDR2 as ANQGSEA. The DNA of the CDR3 is TGCAGCGCAAACCCCAGGGGGCTCTACAATGAGCAGTTCTTC. It yields the protein CSANPRGLYNEQFF.

The rearrangement joins TRBV28 to TRBJ1-3; perhaps TRBD1 as D (6 bases). From germline, CDR1 is MDHEN and CDR2 SYDVKM. Trimming pared 10 bases from V and 4 bases from J, leaving 17 bases between. CDR3 length equals 14 residues. The CDR3 region is CAIRSRGRGNTIYF. CDR3 sequence (DNA): TGTGCCATCAGATCCAGGGGTAGAGGAAACACCATATATTTT. Full variable domain (rest looked up from reference TRBV28 and TRBJ1-3): DVKVTQSSRYLVKRTGEKVFLECVQDMDHENMFWYRQDPGLGLRLIYFSYDVKMKEKGDIPEGYSVSREKKERFSLILESASTNQTSMYLCAIRSRGRGNTIYFGEGSWLTVV.

The rearrangement joins TRBV29-1 to TRBJ1-1, with D possibly TRBD1 on 5 matching bases. V was trimmed by 2 bases and J by 11 bases, leaving 21 bases between them. CDR3 length: 14 amino acids. Per the germline V gene, CDR1 is SQVTM and CDR2 is ANQGSEA. CDR3 coding DNA: TGCAGCGTTGAAACAAGGGGCGCAGGTCTCTCCGCTTTCTTT. Protein sequence: CSVETRGAGLSAFF.

The chain recombines TRBV4-1 with TRBJ2-7; 8 nucleotides line up with TRBD2. With 0 bases clipped from V and 3 bases from J, the junction kept 4 bases outside the gene matches. This CDR3 region has 15 residues. From germline, CDR1 is MGHRA and CDR2 YSYEKL. CDR3 bases: TGCGCCAGCAGCCAAGATTTGGGACTAGTCTACGAGCAGTACTTC. It codes for CASSQDLGLVYEQYF.

The genes are TRBV7-2 and TRBJ2-2, with TRBD2 identical over 7 bases. After removal of 3 bases from V and 7 bases from J, the junction contained 8 bases not matched to a gene. In germline, CDR1 is SGHTA, CDR2 FQGNSA. The CDR3 length is 15 residues. The CDR3 spells CASSFTVGRGGELFF. The CDR3 DNA reads TGTGCCAGCAGCTTTACGGTGGGGAGGGGCGGGGAGCTGTTTTTT.

The V gene is TRBV28, the J gene TRBJ2-3; 10 positions match TRBD1. Trimming at V came to 5 bases and at J to 6 bases, leaving 11 bases not matched to a gene. The CDR3 spans 16 residues. The germline V gene has CDR1 MDHEN and CDR2 SYDVKM. CDR3 residues: CASSRPSGTGEDTQYF. CDR3 in DNA: TGTGCCAGCAGTCGCCCCTCCGGGACAGGGGAGGATACGCAGTATTTT.

The V and J genes are TRBV5-6 and TRBJ2-3; weak D call: TRBD2 (5 bases). CDR3 size: 14 residues. Trimming removed 0 bases from V and 1 base from J, with 6 bases in between. Per the germline V gene, CDR1 is SGHDT and CDR2 is YYEEEE. CDR3 sequence: CASSLVSGTDTQYF. The CDR3 nucleotides read TGTGCCAGCAGCTTGGTTAGCGGCACAGATACGCAGTATTTT. The whole variable domain, remainder taken from reference TRBV5-6 and TRBJ2-3, is DAGVTQSPTHLIKTRGQQVTLRCSPKSGHDTVSWYQQALGQGPQFIFQYYEEEERQRGNFPDRFSGHQFPNYSSELNVNALLLGDSALYLCASSLVSGTDTQYFGPGTRLTVL.

This chain joins TRBV28 and TRBJ2-7; 8 nucleotides agree with TRBD1. V shed 2 bases and J 6 bases; nucleotides not matched to a gene: 3. CDR1 is MDHEN and CDR2 is SYDVKM in the germline V gene. The CDR3 extends over 13 amino acids. This CDR3 is CASSLQGAGEQYF. The DNA of the CDR3 is TGTGCCAGCAGTTTACAGGGGGCTGGCGAGCAGTACTTC.

The chain joins TRBV2 to TRBJ2-5; 9 nucleotides match TRBD2. The CDR3 spans 15 residues. After removal of 4 bases from V and 4 bases from J, the junction contained 7 bases not matched to a gene. Per the germline V gene, CDR1 is SNHLY and CDR2 is FYNNEI. The DNA of the CDR3 is TGTGCCAGCAGTGGGGCGGGAGGGCGGGTAGAGACCCAGTACTTC. Amino acid sequence: CASSGAGGRVETQYF. Full variable domain (rest looked up from reference TRBV2 and TRBJ2-5): EPEVTQTPSHQVTQMGQEVILRCVPISNHLYFYWYRQILGQKVEFLVSFYNNEISEKSEIFDDQFSVERPDGSNFTLKIRSTKLEDSAMYFCASSGAGGRVETQYFGPGTRLLVL.

The chain joins TRBV5-1 to TRBJ2-7, with a weak D call TRBD1 (6 bases). CDR3 length: 13 residues. Trimming removed 4 bases at V and 3 bases at J, with 11 bases between. Germline lookup yields CDR1 SGHRS and CDR2 YFSETQ. The DNA for the CDR3 is TGCGCCAGCAGCCCGACAGGTCACTACGAGCAGTACTTC. Its translation is CASSPTGHYEQYF.

The chain combines TRBV7-2 with TRBJ1-2; maybe TRBD1 (5 bases). V was clipped by 2 bases and J by 8 bases, with 15 bases between them. CDR1 is SGHTA and CDR2 is FQGNSA in the germline V gene. The CDR3 is 14 residues long. The CDR3 DNA is TGTGCCAGCAGCTTACCCGGCAGGGCGGGAGGCTACACCTTC. Translated: CASSLPGRAGGYTF. The full variable domain, rest sourced from reference TRBV7-2 and TRBJ1-2, is GAGVSQSPSNKVTEKGKDVELRCDPISGHTALYWYRQSLGQGLEFLIYFQGNSAPDKSGLPSDRFSAERTGGSVSTLTIQRTQQEDSAVYLCASSLPGRAGGYTFGSGTRLTVV.

The genes are TRBV6-5 and TRBJ2-7; tentative D call: TRBD1 (6 bases). V gave up 4 bases and J gave up 7 bases, with 14 bases separating them. In germline, CDR1 is MNHEY, CDR2 SVGAGI. The CDR3 contains 13 residues. The CDR3 spells CASSSLGALEQYF. The CDR3 DNA reads as TGTGCCAGCAGTTCTTTGGGGGCCTTGGAGCAGTACTTC.

The rearrangement uses TRBV6-1 and TRBJ1-5, with TRBD1 matching over 7 bases. The trim removed 6 bases at V and 13 bases at J, leaving 6 bases unmatched. The V gene's germline CDR1 is MNHNS and CDR2 SASEGT. The CDR3 has 11 amino acids. The CDR3: CASRETGLQHF. CDR3 in DNA: TGTGCCAGCAGAGAGACAGGGTTACAGCATTTT.

The table lists this clone with a count of one. One junction end does not reproduce the germline sequence, and a read error may be involved. The rearrangement joins TRBV5-1 to TRBJ2-7; 9 bases line up with TRBD1. CDR3 length: 15 residues. Per the germline V gene, CDR1 is SGHRS and CDR2 is YFSETQ. The CDR3 region is CASREGQGSSYGQYF. DNA of the CDR3: TGCGCCAGCAGAGAGGGACAGGGATCCTCCTACGGGCAGTACTTC.

The V and J genes are TRBV11-2 and TRBJ2-5, with 9 bases that match TRBD1. CDR1 is SGHAT and CDR2 is FQNNGV in the germline V gene. Trimming removed 5 bases from V and 3 bases from J; junction bases left unmatched: 4. CDR3 length equals 14 residues. This CDR3 is CASSARDREETQYF. For the CDR3, the DNA is TGTGCCAGCAGCGCTAGGGACAGGGAAGAGACCCAGTACTTC. The variable domain in full, with the rest retrieved from reference TRBV11-2 and TRBJ2-5, is EAGVAQSPRYKIIEKRQSVAFWCNPISGHATLYWYQQILGQGPKLLIQFQNNGVVDDSQLPKDRFSAERLKGVDSTLKIQPAKLEDSAVYLCASSARDREETQYFGPGTRLLVL.

V gene TRBV29-1 combines with J gene TRBJ2-1; 8 bases are shared with TRBD2. The CDR3 sequence is 14 residues long. J lost 4 bases, V lost 6 bases, and 8 bases had no gene match. Germline CDR1 reads SQVTM; CDR2 reads ANQGSEA. CDR3 protein: CSVRGGVRYNEQFF. CDR3 coding DNA: TGCAGCGTCCGGGGGGGGGTCCGGTACAATGAGCAGTTCTTC.

The V call is TRBV19, the J call TRBJ2-1; 15 nucleotides match TRBD2. Trimming cost V 8 bases and J 10 bases; bases outside gene matches: 3. CDR1 and CDR2 (germline): LNHDA, SQIVND (reference sequence). This CDR3 spans 13 amino acids. CDR3 in DNA: TGTGCCAGTCAGGGACTAGCGGGAGGCGAGCAGTTCTTC. It specifies CASQGLAGGEQFF.

The chain couples TRBV6-5 to TRBJ1-2, with a possible D match to TRBD1 (6 bases). The CDR3 loop spans 16 amino acids. Trimming stripped 4 bases from V and 2 bases from J, with 17 bases between. CDR1 and CDR2 from the germline V gene are MNHEY and SVGAGI. In DNA, the CDR3 is TGTGCCAGCAGTTCGTGGAGGGGGGGGGCAAACTATGGCTACACCTTC. It translates to CASSSWRGGANYGYTF.

The chain joins TRBV5-8 to TRBJ1-1, with 7 bases that match TRBD1. The V segment lost 0 bases and the J segment 1 base; nucleotides outside the gene matches: 9. The CDR3 is 17 amino acids. The germline gives CDR1 SGHTS, CDR2 YDEGEE. The CDR3 DNA reads as TGTGCCAGCAGCTTGGGACAGGGTATCAGGTGGAACACTGAAGCTTTCTTT. This gives the protein CASSLGQGIRWNTEAFF.

The chain uses TRBV7-6 and TRBJ1-4; D remains ambiguous. The V gene's germline CDR1 is SGHVS and CDR2 FNYEAQ. CDR3 size: 15 residues. V lost 1 base and J 8 bases, leaving 14 bases between the germline ends. The CDR3 DNA reads TGTGCCAGCAGCTTAGAAACGGGAATGCGGGAAAAACTGTTTTTT. Its translation is CASSLETGMREKLFF.

The V gene is TRBV7-9, the J gene TRBJ2-3; 10 bases align to TRBD2. Per the germline V gene, CDR1 is SEHNR and CDR2 is FQNEAQ (reference sequence). The CDR3 extends over 16 amino acids. With V trimmed by 0 bases and J by 6 bases, 6 bases remained unmatched. The CDR3 DNA sequence: TGTGCCAGCAGCTTAGCGCGGCTAGCGGGAGCTGATACGCAGTATTTT. Translated: CASSLARLAGADTQYF.

The chain recombines TRBV11-2 with TRBJ2-2, with 11 bases identical to TRBD2. The CDR3 has 17 amino acids. The germline V gene has CDR1 SGHAT and CDR2 FQNNGV. After removal of 6 bases from V and 2 bases from J, the junction contained 8 bases not matched to a gene. CDR3 DNA: TGTGCCAGCAGTCGCGGACTAGCGGGTCGTAACACCGGGGAGCTGTTTTTT. Its protein product is CASSRGLAGRNTGELFF.

The CDR3 reads CASSLQGEQPQHF. DNA for the CDR3: TGTGCCAGCAGTTTACAGGGGGAGCAGCCCCAGCATTTT. The V gene is TRBV27, the J gene TRBJ1-5, with 7 positions matching TRBD1. The length of the CDR3 is 13 residues. CDR1 is MNHEY and CDR2 is SMNVEV in the germline V gene (reference sequence). V was pared by 2 bases and J by 7 bases, with 2 bases of the junction left unmatched.